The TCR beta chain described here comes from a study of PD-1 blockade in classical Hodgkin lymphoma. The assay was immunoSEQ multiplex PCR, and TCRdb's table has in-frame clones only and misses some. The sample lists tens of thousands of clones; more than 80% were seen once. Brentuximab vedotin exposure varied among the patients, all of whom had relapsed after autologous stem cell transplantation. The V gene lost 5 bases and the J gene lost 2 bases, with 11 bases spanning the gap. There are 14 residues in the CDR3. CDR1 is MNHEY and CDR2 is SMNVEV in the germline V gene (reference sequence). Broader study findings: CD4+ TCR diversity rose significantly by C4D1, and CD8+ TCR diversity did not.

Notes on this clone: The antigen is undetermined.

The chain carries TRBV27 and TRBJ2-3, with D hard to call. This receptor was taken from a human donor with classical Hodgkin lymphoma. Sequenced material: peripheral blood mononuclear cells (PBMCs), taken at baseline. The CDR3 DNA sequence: TGTGCCAGCAGTCCACACCCAACCACAGATACGCAGTATTTT. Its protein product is CASSPHPTTDTQYF.